This passage covers 5 T cell receptor beta chains from one sample sequenced in a study of T cells in Graves' hyperthyroidism and ophthalmopathy (dated by TCRdb to between 2018 and 2020). Library creation used multiplex PCR. Instrument used: Illumina HiSeq 2000. TCR beta CDR3 regions were amplified from RNA transcripts. A first-round RT-PCR of the TCR CDR3 used the HTBI primer set with the Qiagen OneStep RT-PCR kit. TCRdb passed the public sequencing reads through fastp at Q25 and MiXCR, retaining productive beta sequences. Duplicate CDR3 protein sequences are folded into a single record with the most common DNA and genes. This sample is represented by 600,000 or so distinct CDR3 sequences; approximately 14% of them were singletons. 12% of the sample is taken by the ten largest. The sequenced sample consisted of blood. These receptors all come from a woman aged 50 to 60 with Graves' ophthalmopathy.

The table lists this clonotype with many counts. This sequence joins TRBV20-1 and TRBJ2-7; 14 nucleotides agree with TRBD2. Germline loops: CDR1 DFQATT, CDR2 SNEGSKA (reference sequence). V trimming: 0 bases; J trimming: 3 bases; junction bases outside the gene matches: 4. The CDR3 is made up of 16 amino acids. CDR3 residues: CSARERGTSGSYEQYF. In DNA, the CDR3 is TGCAGTGCTAGAGAGCGCGGGACTAGCGGGAGCTACGAGCAGTACTTC.

The J gene is TRBJ2-1, the V gene TRBV14; 7 bases align to TRBD2. Unmatched junction bases numbered 9, after V lost 1 base and J lost 9 bases. The CDR3 length is 15 residues. Germline values: CDR1 SGHDN, CDR2 FVKESK. The CDR3 DNA sequence: TGTGCCAGCAGCCAAGCAGTTGCGGGGGTAGGTGAGCAGTTCTTC. Translation: CASSQAVAGVGEQFF.

This clonotype was detected ten times or more. CDR3: CASRRGTSGNTGELFF. The CDR3 region has the DNA TGTGCCAGCAGACGAGGGACTAGCGGCAACACCGGGGAGCTGTTTTTT. The chain recombines TRBV7-8 with TRBJ2-2; TRBD2 matches 11 bases. Germline assignment: CDR1 SGHVS and CDR2 FQNEAQ. The V and J ends lost 6 bases and 2 bases, in that order; junction bases with no gene match: 5. CDR3 length: 16 amino acids.

V is TRBV11-3 and J is TRBJ1-4; tentatively, D is TRBD1 (5 bases). The CDR3 has 10 residues. Looked up from germline, CDR1 is SGHNT and CDR2 is YENEEA. With 7 bases removed from V and 8 bases from J, the gap between germline ends came to 5 bases. CDR3: CASKGEKLFF. The DNA of the CDR3 is TGTGCCAGCAAGGGGGAAAAACTGTTTTTT.

In its sample, this clonotype was seen many times. J is TRBJ2-4 and V is TRBV28; 7 bases map to TRBD2. J lost 1 base, V lost 3 bases, and 6 bases had no gene match. The germline V gene has CDR1 MDHEN and CDR2 SYDVKM. CDR3 length: 16 residues. The CDR3, as DNA: TGTGCCAGCAGTTTGGGAGGGAGTTGGGCCAAAAACATTCAGTACTTC. Its translation: CASSLGGSWAKNIQYF.